The rows below give T cell receptor beta chains drawn from one sample of a study of T cell responses to AZD1222 COVID-19 vaccine. Data came from immunoSEQ multiplex PCR; TCRdb stores just in-frame clones and leaves some out. This table holds under 85,000 clones, approximately 86% found once. The specimen comprised peripheral blood, sampled on day 0 of MenACWY control vaccination. The source is an adult in good health. CDR3s include the opening cysteine and the closing phenylalanine or tryptophan. The order of the fields is D gene, J gene, CDR3 length, V gene, CDR3 protein, CDR3 DNA. A D gene is named only where the DNA matches it firmly.

.,TRBJ2-7,16,TRBV7-2,CASSSGGSPPLYEQYF,TGTGCCAGCAGCTCCGGGGGTAGCCCACCTCTATACGAGCAGTACTTC
TRBD1,TRBJ1-1,13,TRBV7-9,CASSPQGGTEAFF,TGTGCCAGCAGCCCGCAGGGGGGGACTGAAGCTTTCTTT
.,TRBJ2-1,13,TRBV4-1,CASSQDPGTEQFF,TGCGCCAGCAGCCAAGACCCAGGGACTGAGCAGTTCTTC
.,TRBJ1-1,16,TRBV6-6,CASSYSPITVRGEAFF,TGTGCCAGCAGTTACTCTCCGATCACCGTGAGGGGTGAAGCTTTCTTT
.,TRBJ1-6,15,TRBV7-6,CASSPTTGILSPLHF,TGTGCCAGCAGCCCCACTACAGGGATACTTTCACCCCTCCACTTT
TRBD2,TRBJ2-1,16,TRBV2,CASRDQGLAGGLEQFF,TGTGCCAGCAGAGACCAGGGACTAGCGGGGGGATTAGAGCAGTTCTTC
.,TRBJ2-7,15,TRBV7-2,CASSLRGSGLYEQYF,TGTGCCAGCAGCTTACGCGGGTCAGGGTTGTACGAGCAGTACTTC
TRBD1,TRBJ2-7,18,TRBV3-1/TRBV3-2,CASSQAAFTGGNSYEQYF,TGTGCCAGCAGCCAAGCTGCCTTCACAGGGGGCAACTCCTACGAGCAGTACTTC
TRBD1,TRBJ1-5,19,TRBV12-5,CASGIDRDRGRGDGQPQHF,TGTGCTAGTGGCATAGACCGGGACAGGGGGCGAGGGGATGGTCAGCCCCAGCATTTT
TRBD2,TRBJ2-7,12,TRBV30,CAGGRETYEQYF,TGCGCGGGGGGCAGGGAAACCTACGAGCAGTACTTC
.,TRBJ2-7,12,TRBV5-1,CASSLGPSEQYF,TGCGCCAGCAGCTTGGGACCTTCCGAGCAGTACTTC
.,TRBJ1-4,16,TRBV10-1,CAGRDPKSPTNEKLFF,TGCGCCGGGAGGGACCCGAAATCCCCAACTAATGAAAAACTGTTTTTT
TRBD1,TRBJ2-1,14,TRBV4-3,CASSPGQGFNEQFF,TGCGCCAGCAGTCCGGGACAGGGGTTCAATGAGCAGTTCTTC
TRBD1,TRBJ1-6,15,TRBV5-4,CASRIDRGINSPLHF,TGTGCCAGCAGAATAGACAGGGGGATTAATTCACCCCTCCACTTT
.,TRBJ1-6,14,TRBV27,CASTPGQASSPLHF,TGTGCCAGCACCCCGGGGCAAGCTAGTTCACCCCTCCACTTT